This entry lists 23 T cell receptor beta chains sequenced from one sample in a study of OX40 agonist ivuxolimab in advanced cancers. Produced via immunoSEQ multiplex PCR; TCRdb's table is partial and in-frame only. This table has some 76,000 clones, 75% to 90% appearing once. The sequencing used CD4+ or CD8+ T cells sorted from blood, collected in a trial of the OX40 agonist ivuxolimab. These TCRs come from an adult with an advanced solid tumor such as melanoma, head and neck, liver or kidney cancer.

V is TRBV18 and J is TRBJ2-5; D is undetermined. The length of the CDR3 is 12 residues. The germline V gene encodes CDR1 KGHSH and CDR2 LQKENI. The ends were cut back, 5 bases at V and 3 bases at J, with 7 bases in the middle. The CDR3 reads CASSDIKETQYF. The CDR3 DNA sequence: TGTGCCAGCTCAGATATTAAAGAGACCCAGTACTTC.

The chain has TRBV5-1 and TRBJ1-2; D not resolved. Germline CDR1 SGHRS, CDR2 YFSETQ. The V and J ends lost 5 bases and 6 bases respectively, with 14 bases between them. The CDR3 consists of 13 residues. The CDR3 DNA sequence: TGCGCCAGCAGATACGGACCTGGCGATGGCTACACCTTC. Translating it yields CASRYGPGDGYTF.

This clone was seen more than once but under ten times. The V call is TRBV19, the J call TRBJ2-1, with 7 bases identical to TRBD2. Germline V CDR1 and CDR2: LNHDA, SQIVND (reference sequence). V trimming: 7 bases; J trimming: 0 bases; junction bases outside the gene matches: 6. The length of the CDR3 is 15 residues. CDR3 DNA: TGTGCCAGTATTCGTCCGGGAGGCTCCTACAATGAGCAGTTCTTC. Its protein is CASIRPGGSYNEQFF.

V and J are TRBV10-1 and TRBJ2-7, with D hard to call. Germline CDR1 is WNHNN and CDR2 is SYGVQD (reference sequence). The CDR3 is made up of 13 amino acids. Trimming removed 8 bases from V and 1 base from J, with 12 bases in between. CDR3 region: CASAFEQSYEQYF. The DNA for the CDR3 is TGCGCCAGCGCCTTCGAGCAATCCTACGAGCAGTACTTC.

V and J are TRBV28 and TRBJ1-5, with unresolved D. This CDR3 comprises 10 residues. V shed 4 bases and J shed 7 bases, with 2 bases lying between them. From germline, CDR1 is MDHEN and CDR2 SYDVKM. CDR3 protein: CASSSQPQHF. In DNA, the CDR3 is TGTGCCAGCAGTTCGCAGCCCCAGCATTTT. Full variable domain (remainder filled in from reference TRBV28 and TRBJ1-5): DVKVTQSSRYLVKRTGEKVFLECVQDMDHENMFWYRQDPGLGLRLIYFSYDVKMKEKGDIPEGYSVSREKKERFSLILESASTNQTSMYLCASSSQPQHFGDGTRLSIL.

This clone was seen once. CDR3: CASSLGLVSEQYF. CDR3 coding DNA: TGTGCCAGCAGCCTGGGACTAGTGAGCGAGCAGTACTTC. J is TRBJ2-7 and V is TRBV7-2; TRBD2 matches at 8 bases. Unmatched junction bases numbered 6, after V lost 5 bases and J lost 6 bases. Germline V gives CDR1 SGHTA, CDR2 FQGNSA. The CDR3 has 13 amino acids.

This chain links TRBV5-1 with TRBJ1-1; a possible D gene is TRBD1 (5 bases). The V gene's germline CDR1 is SGHRS and CDR2 YFSETQ. With 0 bases removed from V and 7 bases from J, the gap between germline ends came to 13 bases. The CDR3 length is 14 residues. The CDR3 DNA reads as TGCGCCAGCAGCTTGGCCGGGCAGGGACTTGAAGCTTTCTTT. This translates into CASSLAGQGLEAFF.

This clone turned up a few times. This chain connects TRBV12-5 to TRBJ2-1, with D possibly TRBD1 on 6 matching bases. This CDR3 is built from 15 residues. Germline values: CDR1 LGHNT, CDR2 FRNRAP. Trimming stripped 3 bases from V and 9 bases from J, with 18 bases between. For the CDR3, the DNA is TGTGCTAGTGGTTTAATGGGACACCGGAGATTTGAGCAGTTCTTC. It translates to CASGLMGHRRFEQFF.

There are a few counts of this clone. The chain couples TRBV7-9 to TRBJ1-2; D unresolved. The V end was cut by 1 base, the J end by 6 bases, with 9 bases between. CDR1 is SEHNR and CDR2 is FQNEAQ in the germline V gene (reference sequence). This CDR3 is 13 amino acids long. The CDR3 DNA is TGTGCCAGCAGCTTAGATGGGGTTAATGGCTACACCTTC. Amino acids: CASSLDGVNGYTF.

The J gene is TRBJ2-2, the V gene TRBV7-9; a possible D gene is TRBD1 (5 bases). Germline V gene lookup returns CDR1 SEHNR and CDR2 FQNEAQ (reference sequence). The CDR3 runs 14 residues. Trimming took off 2 bases at V and 1 base at J, with 5 bases between the two ends. The DNA for the CDR3 is TGTGCCAGCAGCTTACAGGGGAACACCGGGGAGCTGTTTTTT. Its protein is CASSLQGNTGELFF. Combining the CDR3 with reference TRBV7-9 and TRBJ2-2 gives the whole variable domain DTGVSQNPRHKITKRGQNVTFRCDPISEHNRLYWYRQTLGQGPEFLTYFQNEAQLEKSRLLSDRFSAERPKGSFSTLEIQRTEQGDSAMYLCASSLQGNTGELFFGEGSRLTVL.

This sequence joins TRBV7-2 and TRBJ1-2, with D unclear. This CDR3 spans 12 amino acids. Trimming took 4 bases from V and 5 from J, leaving 8 bases between them. Germline values: CDR1 SGHTA, CDR2 FQGNSA. CDR3 DNA sequence: TGTGCCAGCAGCTACAGTGGGTATGGCTACACCTTC. Translated: CASSYSGYGYTF. Complete variable domain (other parts from reference TRBV7-2 and TRBJ1-2): GAGVSQSPSNKVTEKGKDVELRCDPISGHTALYWYRQSLGQGLEFLIYFQGNSAPDKSGLPSDRFSAERTGGSVSTLTIQRTQQEDSAVYLCASSYSGYGYTFGSGTRLTVV.

V usage is TRBV6-5 and J usage is TRBJ1-6, with D unresolved. Germline assignment: CDR1 MNHEY and CDR2 SVGAGI. There are 14 residues in the CDR3. Between the trimmed V and J ends, which lost 2 bases and 6 bases, there was a span of 8 bases. CDR3 DNA sequence: TGTGCCAGCAGTTACGGCGGTCTTAATTCACCCCTCCACTTT. This sequence encodes CASSYGGLNSPLHF.

This clone has more than one count but fewer than ten. The chain couples TRBV14 to TRBJ2-1, with D possibly called TRBD1 or TRBD2 (5 bases each). CDR3 length: 17 amino acids. With 2 bases removed from V and 6 bases from J, the gap between germline ends came to 20 bases. The V gene's germline CDR1 is SGHDN and CDR2 FVKESK. CDR3 bases: TGTGCCAGCAGCCAATATACCGGGACCCCCCGTGGCAATGAGCAGTTCTTC. Protein sequence: CASSQYTGTPRGNEQFF.

V is TRBV4-3 and J is TRBJ2-3; D call uncertain. Germline V gives CDR1 LGHNA, CDR2 YSLEER. The CDR3 is 16 amino acids. V was shortened by 0 bases and J by 2 bases, with 12 bases between the two germline ends. The CDR3 sequence is CASSQDLDSLTDTQYF. CDR3 nucleotide sequence: TGCGCCAGCAGCCAAGACCTAGACTCCCTCACAGATACGCAGTATTTT.

The chain has TRBV5-1 and TRBJ2-7, with D hard to call. The germline CDR1 and CDR2 sequences are SGHRS and YFSETQ. This CDR3 has 14 amino acids. With 5 bases removed from V and 0 bases from J, the gap between germline ends came to 12 bases. CDR3 DNA: TGCGCCAGCAGGCAGGACGTTCACTCCTACGAGCAGTACTTC. This encodes CASRQDVHSYEQYF.

The J gene is TRBJ2-2, the V gene TRBV2; TRBD1 matches 10 bases. The CDR3 sequence is 14 residues long. The J segment lost 3 bases and the V segment lost 6 bases, leaving 1 base of the junction unmatched. Germline CDR1 reads SNHLY; CDR2 reads FYNNEI. CDR3: CASRDRGHTGELFF. CDR3 sequence (DNA): TGTGCCAGCAGAGACAGGGGGCACACCGGGGAGCTGTTTTTT.

The rearrangement links TRBV27 to TRBJ2-1; 7 bases are a match to TRBD1. The V gene's germline CDR1 is MNHEY and CDR2 SMNVEV (reference sequence). The CDR3 covers 17 residues. Trimming at V came to 3 bases and at J to 5 bases, leaving 13 bases not matched to a gene. In DNA form, the CDR3 reads TGTGCCAGCAGTTTGATCGTAGGGGGCCCCGCCCACAATGAGCAGTTCTTC. Protein sequence: CASSLIVGGPAHNEQFF.

The V and J genes are TRBV29-1 and TRBJ2-1; D is undetermined. The CDR3 has 13 residues. Germline V lookup: CDR1 SQVTM, CDR2 ANQGSEA. V lost 5 bases to trimming and J lost 2 bases, with 10 bases between them. This CDR3 is CSVKSDPYNEQFF. Here the CDR3 DNA reads TGCAGCGTTAAGTCAGACCCCTACAATGAGCAGTTCTTC.

The chain recombines TRBV6-5 with TRBJ1-6; possible D gene TRBD1, 6 bases. Germline V CDR1 and CDR2: MNHEY, SVGAGI. CDR3 length equals 14 residues. The V and J ends lost 6 bases and 6 bases respectively, with 12 bases between them. As DNA, the CDR3 is TGTGCCAGCAGCCCCTGGGGGCGTAATTCACCCCTCCACTTT. It is translated as CASSPWGRNSPLHF.

This chain links TRBV6-5 with TRBJ2-7; maybe TRBD1 (6 bases). Trimming cost V 4 bases and J 5 bases, with 6 bases left between them. The CDR3 is made up of 11 amino acids. Germline assignment: CDR1 MNHEY and CDR2 SVGAGI. The CDR3 here is CASSWGHEQYF. The CDR3 nucleotides are TGTGCCAGCAGTTGGGGGCACGAGCAGTACTTC.

The chain links TRBV7-2 to TRBJ2-5; D not resolved. The V and J ends lost 4 bases and 3 bases respectively, with 9 bases between them. The CDR3 is 13 residues long. The germline gives CDR1 SGHTA, CDR2 FQGNSA. The CDR3 here is CASSWGSEETQYF. CDR3 DNA: TGTGCCAGCAGCTGGGGATCGGAAGAGACCCAGTACTTC.

This rearrangement joins TRBV29-1 to TRBJ2-7; D call uncertain. From germline, CDR1 is SQVTM and CDR2 ANQGSEA. The CDR3 loop spans 11 amino acids. Trimming removed 3 bases from V and 7 bases from J, with 10 bases in between. Written as DNA, the CDR3 is TGCAGCGTTGAGGTTTTTGGTGAGCAGTACTTC. Protein: CSVEVFGEQYF.

This clone was seen only a few times. Written as DNA, the CDR3 is TGTGCCAGCAGCTTGGGGTTCGGGGATCCTAGCACAGATACGCAGTATTTT. It is translated as CASSLGFGDPSTDTQYF. This chain links TRBV5-6 with TRBJ2-3; possibly TRBD2 for D (5 bases). The CDR3 has 17 amino acids. CDR1 is SGHDT and CDR2 is YYEEEE in the germline V gene. Deletions cut 0 bases from V and 0 bases from J, with 14 bases between.